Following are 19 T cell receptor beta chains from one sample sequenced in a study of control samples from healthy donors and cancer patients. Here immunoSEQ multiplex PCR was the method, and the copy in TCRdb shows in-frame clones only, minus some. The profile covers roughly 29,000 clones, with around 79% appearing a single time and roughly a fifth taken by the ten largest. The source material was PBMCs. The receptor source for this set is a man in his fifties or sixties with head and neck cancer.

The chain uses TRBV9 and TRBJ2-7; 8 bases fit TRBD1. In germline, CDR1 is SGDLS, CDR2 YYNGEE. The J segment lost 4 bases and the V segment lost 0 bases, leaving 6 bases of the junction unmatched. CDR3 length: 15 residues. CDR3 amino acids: CASSVGGTGGYEQYF. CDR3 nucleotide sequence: TGTGCCAGCAGCGTAGGAGGGACAGGAGGATACGAGCAGTACTTC.

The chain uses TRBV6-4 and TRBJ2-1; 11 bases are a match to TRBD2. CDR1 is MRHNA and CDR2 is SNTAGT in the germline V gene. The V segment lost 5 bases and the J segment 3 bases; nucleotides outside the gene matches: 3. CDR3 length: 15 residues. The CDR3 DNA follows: TGTGCCAGCAGTCACGGGACTAGCGGCTACAATGAGCAGTTCTTC. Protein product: CASSHGTSGYNEQFF.

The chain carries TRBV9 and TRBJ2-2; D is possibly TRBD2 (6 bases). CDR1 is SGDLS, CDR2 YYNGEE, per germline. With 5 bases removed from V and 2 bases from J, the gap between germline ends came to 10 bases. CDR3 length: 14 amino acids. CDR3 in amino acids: CASRSSGNTGELFF. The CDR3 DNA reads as TGTGCCAGCAGGAGTAGCGGAAACACCGGGGAGCTGTTTTTT.

CDR3 coding DNA: TGTGCCAGCTGGCGGGGACCCGATCAGCCCCAGCATTTT. It specifies CASWRGPDQPQHF. The rearrangement joins TRBV6-5 to TRBJ1-5, with D perhaps matching TRBD1 (5 bases). The CDR3 totals 13 residues. CDR1 MNHEY and CDR2 SVGAGI come from the germline V gene. The V end was cut by 8 bases, the J end by 5 bases, with 13 bases between.

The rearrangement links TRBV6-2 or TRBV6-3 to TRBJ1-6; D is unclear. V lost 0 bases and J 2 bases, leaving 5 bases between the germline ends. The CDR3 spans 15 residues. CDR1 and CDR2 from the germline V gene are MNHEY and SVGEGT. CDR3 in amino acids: CASSYSGAYNSPLHF. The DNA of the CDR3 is TGTGCCAGCAGTTACTCCGGGGCCTATAATTCACCCCTCCACTTT.

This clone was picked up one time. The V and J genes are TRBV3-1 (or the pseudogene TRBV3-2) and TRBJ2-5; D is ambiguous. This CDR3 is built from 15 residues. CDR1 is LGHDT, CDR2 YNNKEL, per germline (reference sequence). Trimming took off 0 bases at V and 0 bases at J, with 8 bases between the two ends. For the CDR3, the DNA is TGTGCCAGCAGCCAAGAAGCAAGCGACCAAGAGACCCAGTACTTC. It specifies CASSQEASDQETQYF.

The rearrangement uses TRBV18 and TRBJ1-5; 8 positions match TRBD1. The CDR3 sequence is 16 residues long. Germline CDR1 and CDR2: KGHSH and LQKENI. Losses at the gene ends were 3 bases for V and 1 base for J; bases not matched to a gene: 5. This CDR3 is CASSPQGARSNQPQHF. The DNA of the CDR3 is TGTGCCAGCTCACCCCAGGGGGCGAGGAGCAATCAGCCCCAGCATTTT.

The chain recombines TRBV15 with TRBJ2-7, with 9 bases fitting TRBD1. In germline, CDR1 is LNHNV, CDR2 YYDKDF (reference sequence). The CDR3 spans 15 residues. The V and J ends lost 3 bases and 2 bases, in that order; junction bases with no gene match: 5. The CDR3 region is CATSRGTGWAYEQYF. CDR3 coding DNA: TGTGCCACCAGCAGGGGGACAGGGTGGGCCTACGAGCAGTACTTC.

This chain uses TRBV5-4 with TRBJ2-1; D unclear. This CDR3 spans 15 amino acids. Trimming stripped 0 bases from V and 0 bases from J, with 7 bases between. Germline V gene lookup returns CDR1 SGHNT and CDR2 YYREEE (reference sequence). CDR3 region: CASSLEDSSYNEQFF. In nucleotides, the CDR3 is TGTGCCAGCAGCTTGGAGGATAGCTCCTACAATGAGCAGTTCTTC.

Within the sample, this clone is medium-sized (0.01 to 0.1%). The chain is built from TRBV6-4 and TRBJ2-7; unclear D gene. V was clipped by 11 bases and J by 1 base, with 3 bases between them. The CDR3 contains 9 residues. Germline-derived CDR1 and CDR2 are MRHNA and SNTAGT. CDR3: CAGSYEQYF. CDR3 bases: TGTGCCGGTTCCTACGAGCAGTACTTC.

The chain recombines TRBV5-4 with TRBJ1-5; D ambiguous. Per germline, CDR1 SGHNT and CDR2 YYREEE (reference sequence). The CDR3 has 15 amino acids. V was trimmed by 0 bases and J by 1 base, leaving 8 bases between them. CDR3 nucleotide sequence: TGTGCCAGCAGCTTGGGACGTGAGAGCAATCAGCCCCAGCATTTT. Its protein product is CASSLGRESNQPQHF.

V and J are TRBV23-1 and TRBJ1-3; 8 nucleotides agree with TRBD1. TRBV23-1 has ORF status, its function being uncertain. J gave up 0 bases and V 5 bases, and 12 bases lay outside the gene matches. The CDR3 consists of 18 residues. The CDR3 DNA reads TGCGCCAGCAGTATCAAGGGTGGGGACAGGAGCTCTGGAAACACCATATATTTT. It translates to CASSIKGGDRSSGNTIYF.

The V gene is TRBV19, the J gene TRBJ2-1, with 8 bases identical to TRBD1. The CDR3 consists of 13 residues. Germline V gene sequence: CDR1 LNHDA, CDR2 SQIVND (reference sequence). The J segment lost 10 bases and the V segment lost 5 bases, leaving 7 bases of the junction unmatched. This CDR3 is CASSQWTGTEQFF. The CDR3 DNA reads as TGTGCCAGTAGTCAATGGACAGGGACCGAGCAGTTCTTC.

The CDR3 sequence: CASTQGYEADTQYF. The CDR3 DNA reads as TGTGCCAGTACGCAGGGATATGAAGCAGATACGCAGTATTTT. The V call is TRBV19, the J call TRBJ2-3; tentative D call: TRBD1 (5 bases). V was shortened by 7 bases and J by 4 bases, with 15 bases between the two germline ends. Germline V gives CDR1 LNHDA, CDR2 SQIVND (reference sequence). CDR3 length: 14 amino acids.

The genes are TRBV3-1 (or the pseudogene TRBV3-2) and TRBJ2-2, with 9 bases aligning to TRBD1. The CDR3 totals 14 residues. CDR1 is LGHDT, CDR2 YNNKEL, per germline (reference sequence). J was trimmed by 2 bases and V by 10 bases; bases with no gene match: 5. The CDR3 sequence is CATEGQGNTGELFF. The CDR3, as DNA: TGTGCCACCGAGGGACAGGGCAACACCGGGGAGCTGTTTTTT.

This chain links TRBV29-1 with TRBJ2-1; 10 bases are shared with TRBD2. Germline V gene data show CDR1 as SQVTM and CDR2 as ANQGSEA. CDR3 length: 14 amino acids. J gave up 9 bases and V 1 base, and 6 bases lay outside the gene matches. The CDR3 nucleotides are TGCAGCGTTGAAGTACTAGCGGGAAGGGGTGAGCAGTTCTTC. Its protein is CSVEVLAGRGEQFF.

CDR3 protein: CASSQDRSSGANVLTF. The CDR3 DNA reads as TGCGCCAGCAGCCAAGATCGCTCCTCTGGGGCCAACGTCCTGACTTTC. The chain combines TRBV4-1 with TRBJ2-6; D is uncertain. Between the trimmed V and J ends, which lost 0 bases and 0 bases, there was a span of 6 bases. Germline lookup yields CDR1 MGHRA and CDR2 YSYEKL. The CDR3 length is 16 residues.

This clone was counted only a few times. CDR3 nucleotides: TGTGCCAGCAGTTTTTCGACAGGGGAACCAAATCAGCCCCAGCATTTT. Translation gives CASSFSTGEPNQPQHF. This sequence joins TRBV28 and TRBJ1-5; 8 bases line up with TRBD1. V gave up 3 bases and J gave up 4 bases; unmatched junction bases: 8. This CDR3 contains 16 residues. Germline V gene lookup returns CDR1 MDHEN and CDR2 SYDVKM.

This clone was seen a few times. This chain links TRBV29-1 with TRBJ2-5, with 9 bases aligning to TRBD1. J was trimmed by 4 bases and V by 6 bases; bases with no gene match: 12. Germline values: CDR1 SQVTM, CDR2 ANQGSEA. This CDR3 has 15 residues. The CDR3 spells CSVEWGQGYGETQYF. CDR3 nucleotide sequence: TGCAGCGTCGAATGGGGACAGGGTTATGGAGAGACCCAGTACTTC.